This T cell receptor beta chain was identified during a study of blood T cell repertoires in COVID-19. The table came from immunoSEQ multiplex PCR; TCRdb's copy has only in-frame clones and leaves some out. The profile shows about 270,000 clones, about 89% of them singletons. Trimming removed 1 base at V and 9 bases at J, with 13 bases between. The germline V gene encodes CDR1 SGHVS and CDR2 FQNEAQ. The CDR3 sequence is 14 residues long. The sample taken for sequencing was peripheral blood. The V and J genes are TRBV7-8 and TRBJ2-1, with D hard to call. The clonotype comes from a man aged 35-49 years with active or convalescent COVID-19. The CDR3 loop is CASSLDYRSSEQFF. DNA of the CDR3: TGTGCCAGCAGCTTAGACTACCGGTCGAGTGAGCAGTTCTTC. Using reference TRBV7-8 and TRBJ2-1 for the parts outside the CDR3, the full variable domain is GAGVSQSPRYKVAKRGQDVALRCDPISGHVSLFWYQQALGQGPEFLTYFQNEAQLDKSGLPSDRFFAERPEGSVSTLKIQRTQQEDSAVYLCASSLDYRSSEQFFGPGTRLTVL.